One and the same sample provided the 23 T cell receptor beta chains below, sequenced in a study of CD8 T cells in ankylosing spondylitis. TCRdb re-analysed the 5' RACE reads in MiXCR, keeping a single row per CDR3 protein. The sample has around 40,000 distinct CDR3 sequences, 2.5% to 3.5% seen once. Material: blood, either unsorted or a sorted T cell fraction (not recorded which). The receptors originated from a male donor with ankylosing spondylitis or in good health (not recorded which).

This clonotype has at least ten counts. The V and J genes are TRBV9 and TRBJ1-3; tentative D call: TRBD1 (5 bases). V shed 0 bases and J shed 0 bases, with 16 bases lying between them. Per the germline V gene, CDR1 is SGDLS and CDR2 is YYNGEE. The CDR3 is made up of 18 amino acids. The CDR3 DNA sequence: TGTGCCAGCAGCGTAGATATGCCAGGGAGGCCCTCTGGAAACACCATATATTTT. Protein sequence: CASSVDMPGRPSGNTIYF. Looking up the rest from reference TRBV9 and TRBJ1-3 gives the full variable domain: DSGVTQTPKHLITATGQRVTLRCSPRSGDLSVYWYQQSLDQGLQFLIQYYNGEERAKGNILERFSAQQFPDLHSELNLSSLELGDSALYFCASSVDMPGRPSGNTIYFGEGSWLTVV.

This clonotype occurred many times. The chain joins TRBV9 to TRBJ2-1; D not resolved. There are 15 residues in the CDR3. V lost 3 bases, J lost 1 base, and 11 bases lay in between. Germline V lookup: CDR1 SGDLS, CDR2 YYNGEE. The CDR3 sequence: CASSENGESYNEQFF. CDR3 nucleotides: TGTGCCAGCAGCGAGAACGGAGAATCCTACAATGAGCAGTTCTTC.

The table lists this clonotype with many counts. The chain combines TRBV9 with TRBJ1-5; D is uncertain. The germline V gene encodes CDR1 SGDLS and CDR2 YYNGEE. The V and J ends lost 0 bases and 3 bases respectively, with 10 bases between them. The CDR3 length is 15 residues. Written as DNA, the CDR3 is TGTGCCAGCAGCGTAGGGATTGGGGTCAATCAGCCCCAGCATTTT. Its protein is CASSVGIGVNQPQHF. The complete variable domain, with remaining parts taken from reference TRBV9 and TRBJ1-5, reads DSGVTQTPKHLITATGQRVTLRCSPRSGDLSVYWYQQSLDQGLQFLIQYYNGEERAKGNILERFSAQQFPDLHSELNLSSLELGDSALYFCASSVGIGVNQPQHFGDGTRLSIL.

This clonotype was observed at least ten times. V is TRBV9 and J is TRBJ2-3; 13 bases are a match to TRBD2. The trim removed 4 bases at V and 4 bases at J, leaving 3 bases unmatched. The germline CDR1 and CDR2 sequences are SGDLS and YYNGEE. This CDR3 spans 15 amino acids. CDR3 nucleotides: TGTGCCAGCAGCTCCGGACTAGCGGGGGCAGATACGCAGTATTTT. Translating gives CASSSGLAGADTQYF.

Ten or more counts support this clonotype. V usage is TRBV9 and J usage is TRBJ2-3; D is uncertain. CDR1 and CDR2 (germline): SGDLS, YYNGEE. The CDR3 spans 15 residues. V lost 3 bases to trimming and J lost 1 base, with 12 bases between them. The chain's CDR3 is CASSAWGIGTDTQYF. The CDR3 DNA reads as TGTGCCAGCAGCGCATGGGGAATTGGCACAGATACGCAGTATTTT.

Many counts were recorded for this clonotype. The chain combines TRBV9 with TRBJ1-4; perhaps TRBD1 as D (5 bases). CDR3 length: 14 amino acids. With 0 bases removed from V and 7 bases from J, the gap between germline ends came to 10 bases. The V gene's germline CDR1 is SGDLS and CDR2 YYNGEE. CDR3: CASSVGGRGEKLFF. DNA for the CDR3: TGTGCCAGCAGCGTAGGGGGACGGGGTGAAAAACTGTTTTTT.

Ten or more counts support this clonotype. The chain combines TRBV9 with TRBJ1-3; D gene ambiguous. The CDR3 is 13 amino acids. V dropped 4 bases and J dropped 4 bases, with 9 bases sitting between them. Germline loops: CDR1 SGDLS, CDR2 YYNGEE. In DNA form, the CDR3 reads TGTGCCAGCAGCCCCCCGGACGGAAACACCATATATTTT. It yields the protein CASSPPDGNTIYF.

This clonotype was observed at least ten times. The chain joins TRBV9 to TRBJ2-7; 8 nucleotides align to TRBD2. The V gene end was trimmed by 0 bases and the J gene end by 1 base; junction bases not matched to a gene: 3. Germline V gene sequence: CDR1 SGDLS, CDR2 YYNGEE. The CDR3 contains 15 residues. Written as DNA, the CDR3 is TGTGCCAGCAGCGTAGAAAGCGGGAGTTCCTACGAGCAGTACTTC. This codes for CASSVESGSSYEQYF. The entire variable domain, with the rest obtained from reference TRBV9 and TRBJ2-7, is as follows: DSGVTQTPKHLITATGQRVTLRCSPRSGDLSVYWYQQSLDQGLQFLIQYYNGEERAKGNILERFSAQQFPDLHSELNLSSLELGDSALYFCASSVESGSSYEQYFGPGTRLTVT.

This clonotype has ten or more counts. The chain recombines TRBV9 with TRBJ1-4; TRBD1 aligns across 10 bases. J lost 3 bases, V lost 3 bases, and 8 bases had no gene match. The CDR3 length is 17 residues. CDR1 SGDLS and CDR2 YYNGEE come from the germline V gene. The CDR3 loop is CASSGDRGPSANEKLFF. The CDR3 nucleotides are TGTGCCAGCAGCGGGGACAGGGGCCCGAGTGCTAATGAAAAACTGTTTTTT.

Sample share makes this clonotype medium-sized. The V call is TRBV9, the J call TRBJ2-1, with 7 bases matching TRBD2. CDR1 and CDR2 (germline): SGDLS, YYNGEE. This CDR3 contains 16 residues. Trimming removed 0 bases from V and 5 bases from J; junction bases left unmatched: 8. CDR3 loop: CASSVASGLGNNEQFF. The DNA for the CDR3 is TGTGCCAGCAGCGTAGCTTCCGGACTAGGGAACAATGAGCAGTTCTTC.

This clonotype was recorded at least ten times. This chain links TRBV9 with TRBJ2-1, with a possible D match to TRBD1 (5 bases). Trimming took off 4 bases at V and 10 bases at J, with 15 bases between the two ends. The germline V gene has CDR1 SGDLS and CDR2 YYNGEE. CDR3 length: 13 residues. In DNA, the CDR3 is TGTGCCAGCAGCCCGACAGTCCTCGACGAGCAGTTCTTC. Residues: CASSPTVLDEQFF.

This clonotype occurred many times. This rearrangement joins TRBV9 to TRBJ2-1; TRBD2 is a possible D gene (6 bases). V was clipped by 0 bases and J by 8 bases, with 18 bases between them. This CDR3 has 16 residues. Germline lookup yields CDR1 SGDLS and CDR2 YYNGEE. The CDR3 nucleotides are TGTGCCAGCAGCGTAGCTCTCGGGAGTTCGGGCGATGAGCAGTTCTTC. Translated: CASSVALGSSGDEQFF.

This clonotype was seen ten or more times. The rearrangement links TRBV9 to TRBJ2-1; D is perhaps TRBD2 (6 bases). The CDR3 length is 17 residues. Trimming took off 0 bases at V and 1 base at J, with 14 bases between the two ends. CDR1 and CDR2 from the germline V gene are SGDLS and YYNGEE. CDR3 DNA sequence: TGTGCCAGCAGCGTAGGGGGGGATGTTGCTTCCTACAATGAGCAGTTCTTC. It is translated as CASSVGGDVASYNEQFF.

There are many counts of this clonotype. V gene TRBV9 combines with J gene TRBJ2-1; 7 bases agree with TRBD2. The CDR3 consists of 16 residues. Germline CDR1 reads SGDLS; CDR2 reads YYNGEE. The V segment lost 3 bases and the J segment 5 bases; nucleotides outside the gene matches: 11. The CDR3 nucleotides are TGTGCCAGCAGCGGGGGAGGACTAGTATCCCACAATGAGCAGTTCTTC. Residues: CASSGGGLVSHNEQFF. The full variable domain, in which reference TRBV9 and TRBJ2-1 provide the parts outside the CDR3, is DSGVTQTPKHLITATGQRVTLRCSPRSGDLSVYWYQQSLDQGLQFLIQYYNGEERAKGNILERFSAQQFPDLHSELNLSSLELGDSALYFCASSGGGLVSHNEQFFGPGTRLTVL.

This clonotype was counted ten times or more. V gene TRBV9 combines with J gene TRBJ1-4, with D hard to call. The germline V and J ends were trimmed by 4 bases and 5 bases, with 12 bases remaining between them. Per germline, CDR1 SGDLS and CDR2 YYNGEE. The length of the CDR3 is 14 residues. Here the CDR3 DNA reads TGTGCCAGCAGCCCGGAGGCTAGAAATGAAAAACTGTTTTTT. This translates into CASSPEARNEKLFF. Using reference TRBV9 and TRBJ1-4 for the parts outside the CDR3, the full variable domain is DSGVTQTPKHLITATGQRVTLRCSPRSGDLSVYWYQQSLDQGLQFLIQYYNGEERAKGNILERFSAQQFPDLHSELNLSSLELGDSALYFCASSPEARNEKLFFGSGTQLSVL.

There are many counts of this clonotype. V is TRBV9 and J is TRBJ2-2; maybe TRBD2 (5 bases). Germline values: CDR1 SGDLS, CDR2 YYNGEE. The V gene lost 0 bases and the J gene lost 3 bases, with 12 bases spanning the gap. This CDR3 is built from 16 residues. The CDR3 DNA is TGTGCCAGCAGCGTAGAATCGCGGGCCCACACCGGGGAGCTGTTTTTT. It codes for CASSVESRAHTGELFF. Complete variable domain (other parts from reference TRBV9 and TRBJ2-2): DSGVTQTPKHLITATGQRVTLRCSPRSGDLSVYWYQQSLDQGLQFLIQYYNGEERAKGNILERFSAQQFPDLHSELNLSSLELGDSALYFCASSVESRAHTGELFFGEGSRLTVL.

This clonotype appeared many times. CDR3 region: CASSAGGGGRTEAFF. Written as DNA, the CDR3 is TGTGCCAGCAGCGCCGGGGGCGGGGGGCGCACTGAAGCTTTCTTT. This chain joins TRBV9 and TRBJ1-1; tentative D call: TRBD1 (6 bases). The CDR3 sequence is 15 residues long. Deletions cut 3 bases from V and 4 bases from J, with 16 bases between. In germline, CDR1 is SGDLS, CDR2 YYNGEE.

This clonotype was detected many times. The chain carries TRBV9 and TRBJ2-1, with 8 bases aligning to TRBD1. The CDR3 covers 13 residues. Germline V CDR1 and CDR2: SGDLS, YYNGEE. Trimming removed 3 bases from V and 13 bases from J; junction bases left unmatched: 9. For the CDR3, the DNA is TGTGCCAGCAGCGCGGGTGGAGACAGGGGCCAGTTCTTC. Amino acids: CASSAGGDRGQFF.

This clonotype was seen ten or more times. This chain links TRBV9 with TRBJ2-3; possibly TRBD1 for D (6 bases). This CDR3 is built from 15 residues. V lost 2 bases, J lost 4 bases, and 14 bases lay in between. Germline values: CDR1 SGDLS, CDR2 YYNGEE. CDR3 residues: CASSVGGIYADTQYF. CDR3 nucleotides: TGTGCCAGCAGCGTTGGGGGCATATACGCAGATACGCAGTATTTT.

This clonotype was found many times. The DNA of the CDR3 is TGTGCCAGCAGCGCCTTGAGGGAGGCCGGGGAGCTGTTTTTT. Protein: CASSALREAGELFF. The rearrangement joins TRBV9 to TRBJ2-2; D perhaps matches TRBD2 (6 bases). The length of the CDR3 is 14 residues. Germline-derived CDR1 and CDR2 are SGDLS and YYNGEE. Trimming stripped 3 bases from V and 6 bases from J, with 12 bases between.

In its sample, this clonotype was seen many times. This chain connects TRBV9 to TRBJ2-7; D is unresolved. This CDR3 region has 12 residues. Germline CDR1 and CDR2: SGDLS and YYNGEE. V was clipped by 3 bases and J by 5 bases, with 9 bases between them. The CDR3 loop is CASSAGLNEQYF. Here the CDR3 DNA reads TGTGCCAGCAGCGCCGGGTTGAACGAGCAGTACTTC.

This clonotype is medium-sized within its sample. The gene calls are TRBV9 and TRBJ1-2; no definite D call. Germline CDR1 and CDR2: SGDLS and YYNGEE. This CDR3 region has 13 residues. Deletions cut 4 bases from V and 8 bases from J, with 15 bases between. CDR3 region: CASSPEILGGYTF. The CDR3 DNA reads as TGTGCCAGCAGCCCAGAGATTTTAGGGGGCTACACCTTC.

This clonotype was found many times. This chain connects TRBV9 to TRBJ2-1, with 11 bases fitting TRBD2. The J segment lost 8 bases and the V segment lost 0 bases, leaving 4 bases of the junction unmatched. Germline assignment: CDR1 SGDLS and CDR2 YYNGEE. There are 15 residues in the CDR3. CDR3: CASSVGTSGRDEQFF. The CDR3 DNA reads as TGTGCCAGCAGCGTAGGAACTAGCGGGAGAGATGAGCAGTTCTTC.